This TCR beta chain was retrieved from a study of blood T cell repertoires in COVID-19. Looking at the study overall: Acute and convalescent COVID-19 specimens originated in the United States, Italy and Spain. The cDNA or gDNA used as material had been derived from T cells, B-cell-depleted T cells, or PBMCs.

The protocol was immunoSEQ multiplex PCR, while the TCRdb copy is restricted to in-frame clones and leaves out a portion. The data hold roughly 200,000 clones, with 60% to 85% observed a single time. The CDR3 consists of 16 residues. Germline V gene lookup returns CDR1 MDHEN and CDR2 SYDVKM. The V segment lost 5 bases and the J segment 2 bases; nucleotides outside the gene matches: 10. This TCR was recovered from a woman between 70 and 85 years old with acute or convalescent COVID-19. Sequenced: peripheral blood. The gene calls are TRBV28 and TRBJ2-7; 9 bases are a match to TRBD1. CDR3 sequence reads: CASSPWGQGKPYEQYF. CDR3 in DNA: TGTGCCAGCAGTCCCTGGGGACAGGGTAAGCCCTACGAGCAGTACTTC.